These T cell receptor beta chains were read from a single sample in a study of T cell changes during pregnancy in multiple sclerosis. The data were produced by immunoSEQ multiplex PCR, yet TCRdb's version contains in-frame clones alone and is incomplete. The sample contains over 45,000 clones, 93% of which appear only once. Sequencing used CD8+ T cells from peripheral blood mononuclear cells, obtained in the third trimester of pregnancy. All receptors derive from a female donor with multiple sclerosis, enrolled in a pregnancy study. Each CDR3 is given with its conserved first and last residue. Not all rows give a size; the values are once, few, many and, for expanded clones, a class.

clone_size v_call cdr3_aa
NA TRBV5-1 CASSTGQGYANEKLFF
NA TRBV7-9 CASSQTGTASYEQYF
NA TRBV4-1 CASSQNSGNSYNEQFF
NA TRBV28 CASSPGRVDTGELFF
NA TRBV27 CASSSIYGETQYF
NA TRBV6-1 CASSEDVGGWTQPQHF
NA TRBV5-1 CASSPGLAGPTDTQYF
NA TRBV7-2 CASSLGAHYGYTF
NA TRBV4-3 CASSQDDRGNQPQHF
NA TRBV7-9 CASSLAAHSGNTIYF
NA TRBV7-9 CASSLVSGSSGELFF
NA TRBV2 CASSDRTEAFF
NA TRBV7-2 CASRLAEFTGELFF
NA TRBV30 CAWSPAGGSYGYTF
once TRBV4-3 CASSHLRGNEQFF
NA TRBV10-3 CAISEGLANEQFF
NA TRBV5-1 CASSLERTYEQYF
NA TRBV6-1 CASSEIRARNQPQHF
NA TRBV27 CASSLGLGGETQYF
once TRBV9 CASSPAGGSGIKETQYF
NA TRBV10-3 CAISPDRGTEAFF
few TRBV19 CASSPTSGSFKNTGELFF
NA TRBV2 CASSEAVVTGPSEQFF
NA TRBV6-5 CASSPQRYTEAFF
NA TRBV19 CASSSDRLGGYTF
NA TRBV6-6 CASSPFTSFLDTQYF
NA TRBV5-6 CASSGRGSPTRTYEQYF
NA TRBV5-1 CASSEGTVSNTEAFF
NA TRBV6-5 CASSRDRSNTGELFF
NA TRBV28 CASRVQTNSGNTIYF
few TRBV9 CASSGVRDRGPGEQFF
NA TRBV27 CASSLGVAYNEQFF
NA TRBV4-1 CASSRTSAATDTQYF
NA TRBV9 CASSPPTDIGEETQYF
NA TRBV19 CASSDWAANEQFF
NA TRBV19 CASSIFLAAHNEQFF
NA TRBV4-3 CASSQDLSEDQPQHF
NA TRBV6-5 CASRQQGNSNQPQHF
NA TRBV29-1 CSVIGQGEHYGYTF
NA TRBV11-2 CASSPGTATEAFF
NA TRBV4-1 CASSQWGTGTTEAFF
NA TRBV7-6 CASSSQGGSGAYEQYF
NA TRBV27 CASKGQRGGYTF
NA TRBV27 CASRERSGELFF
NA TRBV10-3 CASRQGANEETQYF
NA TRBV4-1 CASSPIVQNYGYTF
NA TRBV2 CASWPGQGTDTQYF
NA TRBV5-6 CASSLQGYYGYTF
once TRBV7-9 CASSLGGTVEFF
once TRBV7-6 CASSPWTGAKNTEAFF